This passage covers 10 T cell receptor beta chains from one sample sequenced in a study of T cell responses to AZD1222 COVID-19 vaccine. Clones were sequenced by immunoSEQ multiplex PCR, and TCRdb holds only the in-frame ones, with some missing. The table lists some 130,000 clones, 65% to 90% of them singletons. The sample here was peripheral blood, taken on day 0 of AZD1222 vaccination. These receptors all come from an adult in good health.

V is TRBV7-2 and J is TRBJ2-1; 7 bases line up with TRBD2. Germline CDR1 SGHTA, CDR2 FQGNSA. This CDR3 contains 13 residues. The V gene end was trimmed by 5 bases and the J gene end by 6 bases; junction bases not matched to a gene: 4. CDR3 loop: CASSRWTSNEQFF. For the CDR3, the DNA is TGTGCCAGCAGCCGGTGGACTAGCAATGAGCAGTTCTTC.

CDR3 nucleotides: TGTGCCATCAGTCCGACCCCCCAGTACCAACCCCAGCATTTT. Its protein product is CAISPTPQYQPQHF. The chain carries TRBV10-3 and TRBJ1-5, with no clear D. Per the germline V gene, CDR1 is ENHRY and CDR2 is SYGVKD. Deletions cut 5 bases from V and 10 bases from J, with 18 bases between. The CDR3 totals 14 residues.

The V and J genes are TRBV5-1 and TRBJ2-7, with a weak D call TRBD1 (6 bases). V was clipped by 4 bases and J by 1 base, with 12 bases between them. The CDR3 runs to 14 residues. Germline lookup yields CDR1 SGHRS and CDR2 YFSETQ. The CDR3 bases are TGCGCCAGCAGCCCGTCAGGGGAGTCCTACGAGCAGTACTTC. This translates into CASSPSGESYEQYF.

Of note for this clone: The identical CDR3 is also encoded by other nucleotide sequences in the sample. The V and J genes are TRBV6-2 or TRBV6-3 and TRBJ2-7, with TRBD1 as a possible D gene (6 bases). Per germline, CDR1 MNHEY and CDR2 SVGEGT. The CDR3 length is 13 residues. V lost 6 bases and J lost 2, with 11 bases in between. CDR3 sequence reads: CASSRTAPYEQYF. The CDR3 DNA follows: TGTGCCAGCAGCAGGACAGCTCCCTACGAGCAGTACTTC.

V usage is TRBV19 and J usage is TRBJ2-1; D tentatively reads TRBD1 or TRBD2 (5 bases each). V gave up 7 bases and J gave up 7 bases, with 8 bases separating them. The CDR3 length is 11 residues. Germline CDR1 LNHDA, CDR2 SQIVND (reference sequence). The CDR3, as DNA: TGTGCCAGTATTTGGGGGAATGAGCAGTTCTTC. It codes for CASIWGNEQFF.

This chain links TRBV7-3 with TRBJ1-1, with 12 bases that match TRBD1. CDR1 and CDR2 from the germline V gene are SGHTA and FQGTGA. After removal of 5 bases from V and 2 bases from J, the junction contained 6 bases not matched to a gene. This CDR3 is 16 amino acids long. DNA for the CDR3: TGTGCCAGCAGCCGGGACAGGGGGCGAGGAAACACTGAAGCTTTCTTT. Protein product: CASSRDRGRGNTEAFF.

The chain recombines TRBV5-1 with TRBJ2-1; tentatively, D is TRBD2 (5 bases). Trimming left V 1 base short and J 7 bases short, with 9 bases between. The CDR3 runs 13 residues. The V gene's germline CDR1 is SGHRS and CDR2 YFSETQ. The chain's CDR3 is CASSLSRENEQFF. Here the CDR3 DNA reads TGCGCCAGCAGCTTGTCTAGGGAGAATGAGCAGTTCTTC.

This clone was observed once. The chain carries TRBV6-1 and TRBJ2-4, with D possibly TRBD1 on 5 matching bases. The CDR3 loop spans 15 amino acids. V lost 2 bases and J lost 0, with 8 bases in between. Germline V gene sequence: CDR1 MNHNS, CDR2 SASEGT. The CDR3 is CASSERTKAKNIQYF. Here the CDR3 DNA reads TGTGCCAGCAGTGAAAGGACAAAAGCCAAAAACATTCAGTACTTC.

This rearrangement joins TRBV4-1 to TRBJ1-1; TRBD1 might be the D (6 bases). This CDR3 contains 11 residues. The V end was cut by 8 bases, the J end by 10 bases, with 14 bases between. Germline V gives CDR1 MGHRA, CDR2 YSYEKL. CDR3 nucleotide sequence: TGCGCCAGCGCCGGAAGGGGGGGAGCTTTCTTT. Its protein product is CASAGRGGAFF.

The gene calls are TRBV27 and TRBJ1-4; D not certain. Germline loops: CDR1 MNHEY, CDR2 SMNVEV (reference sequence). This CDR3 is 15 amino acids long. Trimming pared 6 bases from V and 3 bases from J, leaving 14 bases between. The CDR3, as DNA: TGTGCCAGCAGCCGCCCTAAGGGTCCTAATGAAAAACTGTTTTTT. Its protein product is CASSRPKGPNEKLFF.